The 21 T cell receptor beta chains below all came from one sample that was sequenced in a study of type 1 regulatory T cells (TCRdb year 2021). Sequencing took place on an Illumina MiSeq. TCRdb reran the public reads through fastp at Q25 and MiXCR, keeping productive beta chains. CDR3 protein duplicates are merged, each entry listing the most common genes and DNA. Within this sample are some 89,000 distinct CDR3 sequences, with roughly 28% of them counted one time only. Less than 2.5% of the sample is in the top ten clones. Sample: CD4+ T cells, either the whole sample or a sorted fraction (not recorded which). The source of these receptors is a human donor in good health.

Note on this clonotype: This sequence may be a read error, since a much larger clone differs from it by one base. The rearrangement uses TRBV28 and TRBJ2-3, with 9 bases identical to TRBD2. The CDR3 spans 16 residues. Germline V gene lookup returns CDR1 MDHEN and CDR2 SYDVKM. CDR3 in DNA: TGTGCCAGCAGTGGGTCTAGCGGGACCGGCACAGATATGCAGTATTTT. Amino acids: CASSGSSGTGTDMQYF.

This clonotype was seen a handful of times. The chain employs TRBV6-2 or TRBV6-3 and TRBJ2-7, with 7 bases identical to TRBD2. V lost 8 bases, J lost 0 bases, and 7 bases stayed unmatched. In germline, CDR1 is MNHEY, CDR2 SVGEGT. The CDR3 spans 14 residues. CDR3 region: CASASSGLSYEQYF. DNA for the CDR3: TGTGCCAGCGCATCTAGCGGACTCTCCTACGAGCAGTACTTC.

The table lists this clonotype with a count of one. The J gene is TRBJ2-1, the V gene TRBV19, with D perhaps assigned TRBD1 or TRBD2 (5 bases each). The V end was cut by 6 bases, the J end by 4 bases, with 10 bases between. The CDR3 has 13 amino acids. Germline V lookup: CDR1 LNHDA, CDR2 SQIVND (reference sequence). CDR3 residues: CASRGTVYNEQFF. CDR3 DNA sequence: TGTGCCAGTAGAGGGACGGTTTACAATGAGCAGTTCTTC.

A few counts support this clonotype. The J gene is TRBJ2-2, the V gene TRBV28; D gene unclear. The V gene lost 6 bases and the J gene lost 5 bases, with 16 bases spanning the gap. The CDR3 sequence is 15 residues long. Germline V CDR1 and CDR2: MDHEN, SYDVKM. The CDR3 is CASSLIVGNTGELFF. The CDR3 DNA reads TGTGCCAGCAGCCTCATAGTGGGAAATACCGGGGAGCTGTTTTTT.

The DNA of the CDR3 is TGCAGTGCTAGAGTTTTTCGGACAGGGGGTATTTTCTACAATGAGCAGTTCTTC. Translation gives CSARVFRTGGIFYNEQFF. This chain uses TRBV20-1 with TRBJ2-1; TRBD1 matches 10 bases. Germline V gene lookup returns CDR1 DFQATT and CDR2 SNEGSKA (reference sequence). The J segment lost 3 bases and the V segment lost 1 base, leaving 12 bases of the junction unmatched. This CDR3 is built from 18 residues.

This clonotype was seen only a few times. The chain recombines TRBV24-1 with TRBJ2-7; D is perhaps TRBD1 or TRBD2 (5 bases each). The CDR3 extends over 15 amino acids. In germline, CDR1 is KGHDR, CDR2 SFDVKD. Trimming left V 7 bases short and J 2 bases short, with 17 bases between. The CDR3 here is CATSERGPLAYEQYF. CDR3 DNA sequence: TGTGCCACCAGCGAAAGGGGACCCCTTGCCTACGAGCAGTACTTC.

There are a few counts of this clonotype. This chain joins TRBV5-1 and TRBJ2-7; no clear D gene. V lost 4 bases, J lost 3 bases, and 17 bases lay in between. This CDR3 contains 15 residues. Germline V gives CDR1 SGHRS, CDR2 YFSETQ. Here the CDR3 reads CASSPLRQNDYEQYF. CDR3 DNA sequence: TGCGCCAGCAGCCCCCTGAGGCAAAATGACTACGAGCAGTACTTC.

The chain links TRBV20-1 to TRBJ1-5; 9 positions agree with TRBD1. The V segment lost 6 bases and the J segment 3 bases; nucleotides outside the gene matches: 9. Germline V gives CDR1 DFQATT, CDR2 SNEGSKA (reference sequence). This CDR3 comprises 15 residues. The CDR3 coding sequence is TGCAGTGCACGAAGCGGACAGGGGACCAATCAGCCCCAGCATTTT. It translates to CSARSGQGTNQPQHF.

The chain's CDR3 is CASSNRQGEQFF. The DNA of the CDR3 is TGTGCCAGCAGCAACCGACAGGGAGAGCAGTTCTTC. The chain recombines TRBV7-2 with TRBJ2-1; 7 bases are shared with TRBD1. V was clipped by 5 bases and J by 10 bases; unmatched bases: 5. CDR1 is SGHTA and CDR2 is FQGNSA in the germline V gene. The CDR3 length is 12 residues.

This clonotype showed up many times. This chain uses TRBV7-2 with TRBJ1-1, with D hard to call. From germline, CDR1 is SGHTA and CDR2 FQGNSA. Deletions cut 5 bases from V and 11 bases from J, with 12 bases between. The CDR3 length is 11 residues. This CDR3 is CASSQGAIAFF. The CDR3 bases are TGTGCCAGCAGCCAAGGTGCGATCGCTTTCTTT.

The sample holds a few counts of this clonotype. This sequence joins TRBV9 and TRBJ1-1, with D maybe TRBD1 (5 bases). The germline V gene encodes CDR1 SGDLS and CDR2 YYNGEE. Trimming shortened V by 4 bases and J by 4 bases, and 20 bases separated the two germline ends. The CDR3 extends over 16 amino acids. CDR3 sequence: CASSQGGPTLPTEAFF. The CDR3 nucleotides are TGTGCCAGCAGCCAGGGCGGGCCCACCCTGCCCACTGAAGCTTTCTTT.

The chain couples TRBV7-3 to TRBJ2-1; TRBD2 matches at 8 bases. CDR3 length: 18 amino acids. V was clipped by 3 bases and J by 2 bases; unmatched bases: 12. The germline V gene encodes CDR1 SGHTA and CDR2 FQGTGA. CDR3 in amino acids: CASSLDGRASVTYNEQFF. CDR3 coding DNA: TGTGCCAGCAGCTTGGACGGGAGGGCCTCCGTAACCTACAATGAGCAGTTCTTC.

About this clonotype: Germline is not matched at one junction end, which may reflect a read error. This rearrangement joins TRBV28 to TRBJ2-7, with D maybe TRBD2 (6 bases). In germline, CDR1 is MDHEN, CDR2 SYDVKM. This CDR3 has 15 amino acids. CDR3 sequence: CASITRTGDSYGQYF. The CDR3 DNA sequence: TGTGCCAGCATAACTAGGACGGGGGACTCCTACGGGCAGTACTTC. Supplemented by reference TRBV28 and TRBJ2-7, the full variable domain reads DVKVTQSSRYLVKRTGEKVFLECVQDMDHENMFWYRQDPGLGLRLIYFSYDVKMKEKGDIPEGYSVSREKKERFSLILESASTNQTSMYLCASITRTGDSYGQYFGPGTRLTVT.

The rearrangement links TRBV7-2 to TRBJ1-5; D gene uncertain. Germline V gene lookup returns CDR1 SGHTA and CDR2 FQGNSA. V lost 1 base and J lost 0, with 10 bases in between. The CDR3 has 16 residues. CDR3 residues: CASSLVAERSNQPQHF. DNA for the CDR3: TGTGCCAGCAGCTTAGTGGCAGAGCGTAGCAATCAGCCCCAGCATTTT.

Many counts were recorded for this clonotype. The rearrangement joins TRBV7-9 to TRBJ2-3; D unclear. Deletions cut 5 bases from V and 2 bases from J, with 11 bases between. This CDR3 comprises 14 residues. In germline, CDR1 is SEHNR, CDR2 FQNEAQ (reference sequence). DNA for the CDR3: TGTGCCAGCAGCCTGCGAAGTCCCACAGATACGCAGTATTTT. This sequence encodes CASSLRSPTDTQYF.

The chain combines TRBV6-2 or TRBV6-3 with TRBJ2-7; TRBD1 is a possible D gene (5 bases). Germline CDR1 is MNHEY and CDR2 is SVGEGT. This CDR3 contains 14 residues. Between the trimmed V and J ends, which lost 2 bases and 3 bases, there was a span of 11 bases. The CDR3 DNA reads as TGTGCCAGCAGTTACGAGGCAGGGCACTACGAGCAGTACTTC. Amino acid sequence: CASSYEAGHYEQYF.

The chain combines TRBV20-1 with TRBJ2-7; 10 positions agree with TRBD2. Trimming took 3 bases from V and 0 from J; bases not matched to a gene: 8. Germline CDR1 is DFQATT and CDR2 is SNEGSKA (reference sequence). The CDR3 spans 16 residues. In nucleotides, the CDR3 is TGCAGTGCTAGGCCTAGCGGGAGCGTTACCTCCTACGAGCAGTACTTC. As protein: CSARPSGSVTSYEQYF.

The chain joins TRBV5-1 to TRBJ2-7; D remains ambiguous. V was trimmed by 1 base and J by 5 bases, leaving 4 bases between them. Germline loops: CDR1 SGHRS, CDR2 YFSETQ. The CDR3 is made up of 11 amino acids. The CDR3 region has the DNA TGCGCCAGCAGCTTGTCCGACGAGCAGTACTTC. Protein product: CASSLSDEQYF.

This clonotype came up a few times. The chain employs TRBV5-5 and TRBJ2-7, with D unclear. V lost 4 bases to trimming and J lost 3 bases, with 8 bases between them. This CDR3 comprises 12 residues. Germline V lookup: CDR1 SGHKS, CDR2 YYEKEE (reference sequence). The chain's CDR3 is CASSPSHYEQYF. The CDR3 DNA sequence: TGTGCCAGCAGCCCCTCACACTACGAGCAGTACTTC. Together with reference TRBV5-5 and TRBJ2-7, the CDR3 gives the full variable domain: DAGVTQSPTHLIKTRGQQVTLRCSPISGHKSVSWYQQVLGQGPQFIFQYYEKEERGRGNFPDRFSARQFPNYSSELNVNALLLGDSALYLCASSPSHYEQYFGPGTRLTVT.

Regarding this clonotype: Germline and junction disagree at one end, which may indicate a read error. The chain couples TRBV3-1 to TRBJ2-4; D is ambiguous. Germline V lookup: CDR1 LGHDT, CDR2 YNNKEL (reference sequence). The CDR3 totals 13 residues. In DNA form, the CDR3 reads TGTGGCAGCAGCCAAGAAAGTTCAAACATTCAGTACTTC. Residues: CGSSQESSNIQYF. The variable domain in full, with the rest retrieved from reference TRBV3-1 and TRBJ2-4, is DTAVSQTPKYLVTQMGNDKSIKCEQNLGHDTMYWYKQDSKKFLKIMFSYNNKELIINETVPNRFSPKSPDKAHLNLHINSLELGDSAVYFCGSSQESSNIQYFGAGTRLSVL.

This clonotype was counted only a few times. This chain connects TRBV20-1 to TRBJ2-7; 13 nucleotides line up with TRBD2. Germline V gene sequence: CDR1 DFQATT, CDR2 SNEGSKA (reference sequence). The CDR3 length is 15 residues. V trimming: 5 bases; J trimming: 7 bases; junction bases outside the gene matches: 11. CDR3 DNA sequence: TGCAGTGCTCCTCCGGCCGGGACTAGCGGGAATGAGCAGTACTTC. Translation: CSAPPAGTSGNEQYF.